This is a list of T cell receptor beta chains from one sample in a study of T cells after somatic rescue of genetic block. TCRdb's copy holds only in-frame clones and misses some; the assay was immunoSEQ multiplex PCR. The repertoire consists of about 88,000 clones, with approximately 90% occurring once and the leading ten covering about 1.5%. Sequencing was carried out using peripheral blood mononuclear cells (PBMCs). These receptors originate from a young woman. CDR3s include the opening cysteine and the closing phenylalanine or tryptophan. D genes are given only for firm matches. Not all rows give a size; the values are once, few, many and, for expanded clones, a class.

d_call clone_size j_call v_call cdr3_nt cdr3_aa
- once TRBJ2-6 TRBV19 TGTGCCAGTAGTATTAAGGTACCCTCTGGGGCCAACGTCCTGACTTTC CASSIKVPSGANVLTF
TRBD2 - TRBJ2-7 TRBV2 TGTGCCAGCAGGCTACTAGCGGGAGGTCCCGAGCAGTACTTC CASRLLAGGPEQYF
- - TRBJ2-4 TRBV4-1 TGCGCCAGCAGCCATGGACCCGGACTGTCGGTAGCCAAAAACATTCAGTACTTC CASSHGPGLSVAKNIQYF
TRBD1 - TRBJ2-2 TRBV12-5 TGTGCTAGTGGTTTGGTAATCATGAGGGGGCCCGGGGAGCTGTTTTTT CASGLVIMRGPGELFF
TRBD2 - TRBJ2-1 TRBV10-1 TGCGCCAGCAGCCCGGGACTAGCGGGAGGCTGGGGGAATGAGCAGTTCTTC CASSPGLAGGWGNEQFF
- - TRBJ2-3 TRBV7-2 TGTGCCGAGAGGGGCGCGACGGCAGATACGCAGTATTTT CAERGATADTQYF
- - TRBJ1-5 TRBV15 TGTGCCACCAGCAGGGGGGGTCAGCCCCAGCATTTT CATSRGGQPQHF
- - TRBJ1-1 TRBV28 TGTGCCAGCAGCCGCCCGGGGGGCACTGAAGCTTTCTTT CASSRPGGTEAFF
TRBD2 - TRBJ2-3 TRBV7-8 TGTGCCAGCAGCTTACTAGCGGGAGTAGGCACAGATACGCAGTATTTT CASSLLAGVGTDTQYF
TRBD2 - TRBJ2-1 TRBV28 TGTGCCAGCAGTTTGATTATACCGAGCGGGAGCTCCTACAATGAGCAGTTCTTC CASSLIIPSGSSYNEQFF
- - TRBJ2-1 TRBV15 TGTGCCACCAGCAGAGCCGGGAGTGCCCACAATGAGCAGTTCTTC CATSRAGSAHNEQFF
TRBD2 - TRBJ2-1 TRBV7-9 TGTGCCAGCAGCTTGGCACAGCTAGCGGGAGGGTACAATGAGCAGTTCTTC CASSLAQLAGGYNEQFF
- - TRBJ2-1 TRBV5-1 TGCGCCAGCAGCTTCCCTTCAGGCTCTTTGGAGTTCTTC CASSFPSGSLEFF
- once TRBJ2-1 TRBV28 TGTGCCAGCAGTTTGGGTAGTCTGGATGAGCAGTTCTTC CASSLGSLDEQFF
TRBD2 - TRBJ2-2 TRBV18 TGTGCCAGCTCACCCCCGCTGGGACTAGCGGGAGGAGGGACCGGGGAGCTGTTTTTT CASSPPLGLAGGGTGELFF
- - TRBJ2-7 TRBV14 TGTGCCAGCAGCCCCAAGCCGAGGCTACCGTTCATTTTCTCCTACGAGCAGTACTTC CASSPKPRLPFIFSYEQYF
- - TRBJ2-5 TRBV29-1 TGCAGCGTTGCGGGATCGGAAACCCAGTACTTC CSVAGSETQYF
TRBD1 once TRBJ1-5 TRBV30 TGTGCCTGGAGTGTAGGGGACAGGGCACATCAGCCCCAGCATTTT CAWSVGDRAHQPQHF
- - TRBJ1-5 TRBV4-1 TGCGCCAGCAGCCAACTCACATATAGCAATCAGCCCCAGCATTTT CASSQLTYSNQPQHF
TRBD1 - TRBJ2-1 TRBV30 TGTGCCTGGGGGGGACAGGCTTGGGGTGAGCAGTTCTTC CAWGGQAWGEQFF
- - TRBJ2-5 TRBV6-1 TGTGCCAGCAGTGAAGCGCTTCTGTCGGTGCGGTTAGAGACCCAGTACTTC CASSEALLSVRLETQYF
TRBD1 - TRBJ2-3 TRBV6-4 TGTGCCAGCAGTGAAGGGACAGGCAACCCAGATACGCAGTATTTT CASSEGTGNPDTQYF
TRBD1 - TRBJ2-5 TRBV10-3 TGTGCCATCAGTGAGTCGCCCCGAGACAGGGTGCGTGGGACCCAGTACTTC CAISESPRDRVRGTQYF
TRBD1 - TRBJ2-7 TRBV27 TGTGCCAGCAGGAGGGGGCGCGAGCAGTACTTC CASRRGREQYF
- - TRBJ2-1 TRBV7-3 TGTGCCAGCAGCTTGGCGGTTCCCGGGTACGGTGAGCAGTTCTTC CASSLAVPGYGEQFF
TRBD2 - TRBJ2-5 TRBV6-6 TGTGCCAGCAGTTCGAGAATAGCGGGAGCGCAAGAGACCCAGTACTTC CASSSRIAGAQETQYF
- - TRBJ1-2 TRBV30 TGTGCCTGGCCTCCCTCTGGAGGCTACACCTTC CAWPPSGGYTF
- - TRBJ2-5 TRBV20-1 TGCAGTGCTAGACCTGAAGAAACCCAGTACTTC CSARPEETQYF
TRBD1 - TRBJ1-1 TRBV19 TGTGCCAGTAGTATGGTGGCCCAGGGGGCGGGATGGACTGAAGCTTTCTTT CASSMVAQGAGWTEAFF
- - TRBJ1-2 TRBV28 TGTGCCAGCAGGTGGCAGAACCCGCCCGGTGGCTACACCTTC CASRWQNPPGGYTF
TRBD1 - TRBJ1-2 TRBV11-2 TGTGCCAGCTCCCGGTGGACAGGGGGACTTGACTATGGCTACACCTTC CASSRWTGGLDYGYTF
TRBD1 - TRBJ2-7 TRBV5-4 TGTGCCAGCAGCTTGGCCCGGGACAGGGACGAGCAGTACTTC CASSLARDRDEQYF
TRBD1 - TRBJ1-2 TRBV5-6 TGTGCCAGCAGAAGCCGGGACAGGGAGGCTGGCTACACCTTC CASRSRDREAGYTF
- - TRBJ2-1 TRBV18 TGTGCCAGCTCACTAGCGGGACAGGGCTACAATGAGCAGTTCTTC CASSLAGQGYNEQFF